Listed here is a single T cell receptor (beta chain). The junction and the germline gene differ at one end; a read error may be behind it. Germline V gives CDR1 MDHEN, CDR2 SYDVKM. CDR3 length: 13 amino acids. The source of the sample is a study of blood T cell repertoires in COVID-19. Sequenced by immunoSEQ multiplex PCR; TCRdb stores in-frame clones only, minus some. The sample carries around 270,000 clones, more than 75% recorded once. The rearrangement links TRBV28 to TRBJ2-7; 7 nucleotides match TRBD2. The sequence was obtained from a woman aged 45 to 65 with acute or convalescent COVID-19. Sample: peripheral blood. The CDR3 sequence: CASTGEIRGLSHF. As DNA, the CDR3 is TGTGCCAGCACCGGGGAAATAAGGGGACTATCACACTTC.